This entry concerns a single TCR beta chain. Its antigen is still unknown. Base qualities were left out, and no much larger clone turns up one base away. This sample was taken from a study of blood T cell repertoires in COVID-19 (dated by TCRdb to about 2020). Regarding the research as a whole: Samples from collaborators originated in the United States, Italy and Spain and spanned both the acute and convalescent phases of COVID-19. A freely available public database, intended as a resource for researchers studying the immune response to SARS-CoV-2, is where the repertoires were released. The prospective study material was composed of cDNA or gDNA derived from T cells, B-cell-depleted T cells, or PBMCs. Samples were obtained from the ongoing ImmuneRACE study (first 160 participants) and from over 1,000 subjects provided by 6 global collaborators. Deeply sampled blood TCRbeta repertoires from subjects exposed to, actively infected with, or recovered from COVID-19 were included in the dataset. HLA class I and class II types, where available, came from metadata supplied by the sample provider rather than from assay-based typing. Nearly every sample came with metadata listing a de-identified subject ID, COVID-19 status, age in years and sex.

TCRbeta CDR3 regions were amplified from genomic DNA using the immunoSEQ Assay, a bias-controlled multiplex PCR. In the paper's pipeline: Nucleated cell counts per sample were estimated from amplification of reference gene primers within the assay. Sequence reads were collapsed and filtered to measure the absolute abundance of every unique TCRbeta CDR3 rearrangement. For each sample, productive Simpson clonality was calculated by taking the square root of Simpson's diversity index across productive rearrangements. Not all clones reach the TCRdb copy of this immuneACCESS table, which keeps in-frame sequences only. Checked studies attribute under half of the gap to unresolved V genes and leave the rest unexplained. That table gives V, J and clone size, and the DNA gave D and trimming. The sample contains tens of thousands of clones, roughly 93% of them found a single time. Of the sample, roughly 1.7% falls within the top ten clones.

Study-level results and caveats: How much clinical and demographic metadata was included differed by source and by participant, and the metadata was provided uncurated.

Each collaborating institution followed its own protocols to collect whole blood in K2EDTA tubes. Collaborator samples were shipped for TCRbeta analysis as frozen whole blood, isolated PBMCs, or DNA extracted from either sample type. V gives up 7 bases and J gives up 13 bases, and the segment between their germline ends measures 26 bases. Spanning cysteine to phenylalanine, the CDR3 consists of 15 amino acids. Only the CDR3 part of the read is kept: 45 bases, read in frame from the first base. CDR1 MDHEN and CDR2 SYDVKM were looked up in the germline V gene. The specimen sequenced was peripheral blood. The rearrangement combines TRBV28 with TRBJ2-1, and perhaps TRBD2 as D gene, on 6 matching bases. The receptor comes from a human donor in a cohort sampled during active COVID-19. The CDR3 amino acid sequence is: CASTRNGGATRYQFF. The bases read TGTGCCAGCACGCGAAACGGGGGTGCTACTAGATATCAGTTCTTC.